A selection of T cell receptor beta chains follows, all from one sample in a study of T cell responses to AZD1222 COVID-19 vaccine. The table came from immunoSEQ multiplex PCR; TCRdb's copy has only in-frame clones and leaves some out. The sample has more than 75,000 clones; 80% to 90% are singletons. Sequencing was performed on peripheral blood, taken on day 0 of AZD1222 vaccination. The receptors derive from an adult in good health. CDR3s include the opening cysteine and the closing phenylalanine or tryptophan. A D gene is named only where the DNA matches it firmly. Expanded clones are given a class, and other clones once, few, many or no size at all.

CDR3	length	V	size	D	J
CASSLASGVLQDAQYF	16	TRBV7-6	.	TRBD2	TRBJ2-5
CASSIDYGAGGISYEQYF	18	TRBV19	.	.	TRBJ2-7
CASSHLGGANVLTF	14	TRBV14	.	.	TRBJ2-6
CASSKILGGNTGELFF	16	TRBV19	.	.	TRBJ2-2
CASSPEPGTGVHEQYF	16	TRBV7-9	.	TRBD1	TRBJ2-7
CASSLTLTGSNQPQHF	16	TRBV28	.	.	TRBJ1-5
CASSQDRRNRQYF	13	TRBV4-2	.	.	TRBJ2-3
CASLGLIGTDTQYF	14	TRBV2	.	.	TRBJ2-3
CAWSTAGDGWNEQFF	15	TRBV30	.	TRBD2	TRBJ2-1
CAWMVGAGNTIYF	13	TRBV30	.	.	TRBJ1-3
CASSQFLGAGETQYF	15	TRBV23-1	.	.	TRBJ2-5
CASSLAGLNYGYTF	14	TRBV5-6	.	.	TRBJ1-2
CASSLWTGGDGYTF	14	TRBV7-2	.	TRBD1	TRBJ1-2
CASSFVTGGSDTQYF	15	TRBV7-9	.	TRBD2	TRBJ2-3
CASSTQGAGTEAFF	14	TRBV19	.	.	TRBJ1-1
CASSVGVGGNTGELFF	16	TRBV9	.	.	TRBJ2-2
CASSLAGTGVVYEQYF	16	TRBV5-1	.	TRBD1	TRBJ2-7
CASKDTLNTEAFF	13	TRBV6-5	.	.	TRBJ1-1
CASSPSTASNQPQHF	15	TRBV18	.	.	TRBJ1-5
CASSQETLSNEQFF	14	TRBV4-3	.	.	TRBJ2-1
CASSDRRVNTEAFF	14	TRBV2	few	.	TRBJ1-1
CAWSVGGSGNTIYF	14	TRBV30	.	.	TRBJ1-3
CASSFGGGRDQPQHF	15	TRBV5-1	.	.	TRBJ1-5
CASSRLAGVEQFF	13	TRBV4-2	.	TRBD2	TRBJ2-1
CASSQGSARNYGYTF	15	TRBV3-1/TRBV3-2	.	.	TRBJ1-2
CASSYSREGQYF	12	TRBV6-2/TRBV6-3	.	.	TRBJ2-5
CASSMTGGLTEAFF	14	TRBV19	once	TRBD1	TRBJ1-1
CAWGPGSSSYEQYF	14	TRBV30	.	.	TRBJ2-7
CASSELVRGDGELFF	15	TRBV6-1	.	.	TRBJ2-2
CATSRGGQETQYF	13	TRBV15	.	.	TRBJ2-5
CASSRQGGIQETQYF	15	TRBV19	.	.	TRBJ2-5
CASSAEMNTEAFF	13	TRBV6-4	.	.	TRBJ1-1
CASSQGGWAGNSPLHF	16	TRBV3-1/TRBV3-2	.	.	TRBJ1-6
CASSEQANQPQHF	13	TRBV6-1	.	.	TRBJ1-5
CSVEIVTPEAFF	12	TRBV29-1	.	.	TRBJ1-1
CASSTYGTTNYGYTF	15	TRBV7-2	.	.	TRBJ1-2
CASSFGQPNEKLFF	14	TRBV28	.	.	TRBJ1-4
CAWQGGYEQYF	11	TRBV30	.	.	TRBJ2-7
CASSLAGGGTQHF	13	TRBV12-3/TRBV12-4	.	.	TRBJ1-5
CASSREETQYF	11	TRBV18	.	.	TRBJ2-5
CASNQGGLSGYTF	13	TRBV6-5	once	.	TRBJ1-2
CASSLRGGEQYF	12	TRBV13	.	.	TRBJ2-7
CATSRDLTGGGQPQHF	16	TRBV15	once	TRBD1	TRBJ1-5
CASSYGQNQPQHF	13	TRBV6-5	.	.	TRBJ1-5
CAWSVGFPGTEKLFF	15	TRBV30	.	.	TRBJ1-4
CASSIGGEAFF	11	TRBV19	.	.	TRBJ1-1
CASSQVLTTFNTEAFF	16	TRBV4-1	.	.	TRBJ1-1
CASSATSGGPTDTQYF	16	TRBV4-3	.	TRBD2	TRBJ2-3
CSAIDTTVPPF	11	TRBV20-1	.	.	TRBJ1-1
CASSYETGDAPNEKLFF	17	TRBV6-2/TRBV6-3	.	.	TRBJ1-4
CATSSRQVESPLHF	14	TRBV15	.	.	TRBJ1-6
CASSIKGPNYGYTF	14	TRBV19	.	.	TRBJ1-2
CASSLGPATWGEQFF	15	TRBV7-3	once	.	TRBJ2-1
CASSQDIRALGNTEAFF	17	TRBV14	once	.	TRBJ1-1
CASSKDVLRDTIYF	14	TRBV19	.	.	TRBJ1-3
CASSYIRGDTGELFF	15	TRBV6-6	.	.	TRBJ2-2
CASSSQEPPEQYF	13	TRBV7-8	.	.	TRBJ2-7
CASSPLRGKGRPQHF	15	TRBV28	.	.	TRBJ1-5
CASSRGEGGYTF	12	TRBV25-1	.	.	TRBJ1-2